This TCR beta chain was identified during a study of PD-L1 blockade in urothelial cancer (TCRdb year 2017). Concerning the study at large: Every patient began therapy in about 2014 and was given atezolizumab 1,200 mg intravenously every 3 weeks. Blood samples were analyzed 3 weeks after the start of treatment (second dose) and 6 weeks after the start of treatment. Durable clinical benefit meant progression-free survival longer than 6 months, and TCR features were also tested against progression-free and overall survival. TCR sequencing covered pretreatment tumor samples and matched, serially collected peripheral blood taken before and after atezolizumab treatment. Pretreatment blood TCR-seq was available for twenty-nine patients, at least one posttreatment blood collection was obtained for 24 patients, and tumor TCR-seq was available for 24 patients. An exploratory multi-omic analysis was conducted of the somatic, immune and clinical correlates of response to PD-L1 blockade with atezolizumab in urothelial cancer. Patients had an ECOG performance status of 0 or 1 and had received between 0 and 3 prior chemotherapy regimens. Blood samples gave median yields of about 150,000 T cells and 82,636 unique TCRs, along with a median clonality of 0.080. Durable clinical benefit was achieved by nine patients but not by the remaining 20. About 90% of the 29 patients were males with bladder-origin urothelial cancer, and about 60% of the 29 reported a prior smoking history. In the same patients, whole exome sequencing and RNA sequencing of pretreatment tumors were performed in addition to TCR sequencing. Results and caveats for the whole study, not just this receptor: Patients with durable benefit showed greater expansion of tumor-associated TCR clones in peripheral blood 3 weeks after starting treatment (n of about 20, p = 0.022). A pretreatment peripheral blood TCR clonality below the median was linked to improved progression-free and overall survival. Because of the small sample size (n ≈ 30) and the many exploratory analyses performed, the results are intended to be regarded as hypothesis-generating.

Between the V and J ends, shortened by 2 bases and 7 bases respectively, the junction contains 14 bases. Looking up the germline V gene (reference sequence) yields CDR1 MNHNY and CDR2 SVGAGI. From cysteine to phenylalanine, the CDR3 is 15 amino acids long. Of all the DNA, just the CDR3 is kept, 45 bases in frame from base 1. The intended sense of this specimen's time point label: pretreatment peripheral blood. The cohort included about 27 patients with locally advanced or metastatic urothelial carcinoma who were treated at Memorial Sloan Kettering on a trial protocol. Peripheral blood mononuclear cells were collected pretreatment and during treatment, at between 1 and 8 total time points per patient. The Qiagen DNeasy Blood extraction kit was used to purify genomic DNA from total PBMCs and from tumor samples. PBMCs were collected pretreatment and during treatment, and were isolated and stored as previously described.

This clone appeared once. No antigen is known for it. No much larger clone exists at a distance of one base, and base qualities are not known. Each PCR received spiked-in synthetic TCR analog templates so that absolute template abundance could be estimated from read counts. The immunoSEQ assay used bias-controlled V and J gene primers to amplify TCRbeta CDR3 regions from genomic DNA. Rearranged TCRbeta segments were sequenced at approximately 20X coverage. In the source study's methods: Sequencing errors were corrected by clustering, and CDR3s were annotated against IMGT so that V, D and J genes could be assigned. Out-of-frame and stop-codon sequences were excluded, and only productive TCRbeta rearrangements were used in downstream analyses. To compute clonality, Shannon entropy was normalized by the log of the number of unique productive sequences and then subtracted from one. Fisher's exact test with Benjamini-Hochberg correction, at a threshold of adjusted p below 0.01, was used to find clones that differed between time points or between blood and tumor. TCRdb limited this immuneACCESS table to in-frame rearrangements with V and J called. A share of clones is missing; checked studies link under half to unresolved V genes, and the rest is unexplained. Clonal size and the V and J genes are those of that table, whereas D and trimming came from the DNA. In all, the sample holds around 57,000 clones, and about 81% of those were seen once. The ten largest clones add up to around 1.6% of the sample.

This TCR derives from a man aged 65-85 years with urothelial cancer. The chain links TRBV6-6 with TRBJ1-4; the D gene is not confidently resolved. Sample: PBMCs, taken around atezolizumab (anti-PD-L1) treatment. The DNA reads as follows: TGTGCCAGCAGTTACCCGGCCTCAGAGGGTGAAAAACTGTTTTTT. This sequence encodes CASSYPASEGEKLFF.